This TCR beta chain appears in the sequencing data of a study of blood T cell repertoires in COVID-19. As for the study in general: Whether acute or convalescent, the COVID-19 samples came from the United States, Italy and Spain. PBMCs, B-cell-depleted T cells, or T cells were the source of the cDNA or gDNA that made up the material.

The CDR3 totals 16 residues. The V gene's germline CDR1 is MGHDK and CDR2 SYGVNS. V trimming: 6 bases; J trimming: 0 bases; junction bases outside the gene matches: 7. The protocol was immunoSEQ multiplex PCR, while the TCRdb copy is restricted to in-frame clones and leaves out a portion. The sample yields about 110,000 clones, around 83% seen once. The chain employs TRBV25-1 and TRBJ1-2; 10 positions match TRBD1. This TCR came from a woman in her sixties or seventies with acute or convalescent COVID-19. The sample comprised peripheral blood. The CDR3 loop reads CASREDRGSSNYGYTF. The CDR3 region has the DNA TGTGCCAGCAGGGAGGACAGGGGGTCTTCTAACTATGGCTACACCTTC.